This TCR beta chain stems from a study of cytomegalovirus exposure and HLA in healthy donors. Overall study findings and caveats: Researchers reported that three CMV-associated chains were confirmed in vitro as CMV antigen-specific. Being indistinguishable, some V segments were excluded, TRBV6-2 and TRBV6-3 among them. Later work found that TCR association rates differed between HLA loci; DRB1 had the most and HLA-C the fewest.

The PCR employed 60 Vbeta primers together with 13 Jbeta primers. Source study methods: In a later analysis, of around 80 million unique beta chains, roughly 11 million appeared in at least two donors. TCRdb keeps only in-frame clones here, not all; method: immunoSEQ multiplex PCR. Clonal size and the V and J genes are those of that table, whereas D and trimming came from the DNA. This repertoire includes approximately 170,000 clones. CDR1 and CDR2 from the germline V gene are ENHRY and SYGVKD. This CDR3 spans 12 amino acids. V was pared by 6 bases and J by 4 bases, with 3 bases of the junction left unmatched. On this clone itself: As yet, its antigen is unknown.

This clonotype originated in a woman younger than 35 in good health and CMV-seropositive. Sequencing was done on a sample of PBMCs. This chain uses TRBV10-3 with TRBJ2-7, with 7 bases lining up with TRBD1. The CDR3 loop reads CAIREQGYEQYF. The CDR3 DNA follows: TGTGCCATCAGGGAACAGGGGTACGAGCAGTACTTC.